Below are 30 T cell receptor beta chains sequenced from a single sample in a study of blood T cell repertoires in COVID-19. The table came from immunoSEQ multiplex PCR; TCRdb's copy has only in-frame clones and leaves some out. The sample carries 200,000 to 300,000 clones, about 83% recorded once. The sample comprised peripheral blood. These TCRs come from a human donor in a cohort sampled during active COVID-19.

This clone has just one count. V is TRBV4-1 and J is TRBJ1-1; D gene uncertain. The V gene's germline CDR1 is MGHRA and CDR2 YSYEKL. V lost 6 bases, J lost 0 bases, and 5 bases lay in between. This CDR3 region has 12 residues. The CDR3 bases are TGCGCCAGCAGAAGCATGAACACTGAAGCTTTCTTT. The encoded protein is CASRSMNTEAFF.

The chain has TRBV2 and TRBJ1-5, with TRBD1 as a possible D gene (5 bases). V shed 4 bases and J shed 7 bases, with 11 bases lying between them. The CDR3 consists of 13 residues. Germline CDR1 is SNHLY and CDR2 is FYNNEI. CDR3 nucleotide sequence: TGTGCCAGCAGTGTAGAGGAGGGGCAGCCCCAGCATTTT. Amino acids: CASSVEEGQPQHF. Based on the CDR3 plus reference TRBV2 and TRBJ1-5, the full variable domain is EPEVTQTPSHQVTQMGQEVILRCVPISNHLYFYWYRQILGQKVEFLVSFYNNEISEKSEIFDDQFSVERPDGSNFTLKIRSTKLEDSAMYFCASSVEEGQPQHFGDGTRLSIL.

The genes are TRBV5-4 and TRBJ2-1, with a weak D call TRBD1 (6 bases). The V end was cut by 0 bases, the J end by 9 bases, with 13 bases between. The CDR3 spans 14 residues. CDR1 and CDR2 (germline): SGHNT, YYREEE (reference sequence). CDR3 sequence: CASSLDGQSREQFF. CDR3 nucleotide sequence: TGTGCCAGCAGCTTGGACGGACAGTCGCGTGAGCAGTTCTTC.

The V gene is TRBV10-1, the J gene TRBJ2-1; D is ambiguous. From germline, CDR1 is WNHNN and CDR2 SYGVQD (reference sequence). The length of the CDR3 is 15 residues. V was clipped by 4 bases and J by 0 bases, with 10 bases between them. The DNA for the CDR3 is TGCGCCAGCAGTGCTAAGTCGGGCTCCTACAATGAGCAGTTCTTC. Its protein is CASSAKSGSYNEQFF.

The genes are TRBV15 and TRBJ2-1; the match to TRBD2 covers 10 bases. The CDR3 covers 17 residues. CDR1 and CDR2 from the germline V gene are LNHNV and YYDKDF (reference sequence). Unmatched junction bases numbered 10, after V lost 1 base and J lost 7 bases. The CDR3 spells CATSRVASGRSGNEQFF. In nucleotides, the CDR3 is TGTGCCACCAGCAGAGTAGCTAGCGGGAGATCTGGAAATGAGCAGTTCTTC.

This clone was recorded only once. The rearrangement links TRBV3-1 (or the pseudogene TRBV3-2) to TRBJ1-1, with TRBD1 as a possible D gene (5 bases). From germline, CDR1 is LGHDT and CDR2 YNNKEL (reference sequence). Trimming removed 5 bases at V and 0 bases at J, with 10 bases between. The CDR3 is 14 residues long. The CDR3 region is CASSTGVMNTEAFF. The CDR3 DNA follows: TGTGCCAGCAGCACGGGGGTAATGAACACTGAAGCTTTCTTT.

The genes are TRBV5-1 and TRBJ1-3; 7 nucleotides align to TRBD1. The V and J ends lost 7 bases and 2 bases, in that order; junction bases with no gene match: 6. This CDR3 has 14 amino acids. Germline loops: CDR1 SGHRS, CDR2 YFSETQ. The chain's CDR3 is CASGSQGPGNTIYF. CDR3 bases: TGCGCCAGCGGGTCACAGGGGCCTGGAAACACCATATATTTT.

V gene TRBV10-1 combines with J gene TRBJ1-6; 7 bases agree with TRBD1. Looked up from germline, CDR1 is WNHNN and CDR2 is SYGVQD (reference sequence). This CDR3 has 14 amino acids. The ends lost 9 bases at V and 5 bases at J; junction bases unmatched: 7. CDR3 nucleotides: TGCGCCAGTTCAGAGGGACAGAATAATTCACCCCTCCACTTT. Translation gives CASSEGQNNSPLHF.

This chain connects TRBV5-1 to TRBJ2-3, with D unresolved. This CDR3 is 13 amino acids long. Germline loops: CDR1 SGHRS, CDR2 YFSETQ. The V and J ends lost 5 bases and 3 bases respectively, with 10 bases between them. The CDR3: CASRRSQTDTQYF. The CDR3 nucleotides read TGCGCCAGCAGAAGGAGTCAAACAGATACGCAGTATTTT.

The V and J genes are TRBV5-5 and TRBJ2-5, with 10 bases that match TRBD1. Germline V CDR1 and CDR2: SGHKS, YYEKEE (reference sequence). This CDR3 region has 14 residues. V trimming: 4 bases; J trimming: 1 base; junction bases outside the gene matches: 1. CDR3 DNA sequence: TGTGCCAGCAGCCGGACAGGGGGCCAAGAGACCCAGTACTTC. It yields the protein CASSRTGGQETQYF.

The CDR3 spells CAWSPGQGPAGQFF. In DNA form, the CDR3 reads TGTGCCTGGAGTCCGGGACAGGGGCCCGCTGGACAGTTCTTC. The chain is built from TRBV30 and TRBJ2-1; TRBD1 agrees at 10 bases. The germline CDR1 and CDR2 sequences are GTSNPN and SVGIG (reference sequence). After removal of 2 bases from V and 13 bases from J, the junction contained 11 bases not matched to a gene. This CDR3 spans 14 amino acids.

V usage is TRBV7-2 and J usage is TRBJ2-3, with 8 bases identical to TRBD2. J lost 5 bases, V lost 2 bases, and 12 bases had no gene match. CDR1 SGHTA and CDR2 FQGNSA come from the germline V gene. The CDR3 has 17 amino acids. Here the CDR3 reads CASSLKGLTLAGDTQYF. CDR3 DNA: TGTGCCAGCAGCTTAAAGGGACTGACGCTAGCGGGAGATACGCAGTATTTT.

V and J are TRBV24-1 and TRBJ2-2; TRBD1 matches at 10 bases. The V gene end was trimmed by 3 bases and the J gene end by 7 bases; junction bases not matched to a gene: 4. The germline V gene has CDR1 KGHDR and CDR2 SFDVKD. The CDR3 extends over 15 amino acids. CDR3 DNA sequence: TGTGCCACCAGTGATGACAGGGGGCCGGGCGGGGAGCTGTTTTTT. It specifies CATSDDRGPGGELFF.

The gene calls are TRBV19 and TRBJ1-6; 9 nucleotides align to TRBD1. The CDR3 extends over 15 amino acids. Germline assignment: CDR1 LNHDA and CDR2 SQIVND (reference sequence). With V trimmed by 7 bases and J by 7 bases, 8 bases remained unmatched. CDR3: CASTGQGYPNSPLHF. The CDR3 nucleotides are TGTGCCAGTACCGGACAGGGGTACCCCAATTCACCCCTCCACTTT.

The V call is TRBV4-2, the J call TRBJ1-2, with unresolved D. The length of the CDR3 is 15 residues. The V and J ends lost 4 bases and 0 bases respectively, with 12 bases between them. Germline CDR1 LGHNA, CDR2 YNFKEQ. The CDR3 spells CASSRSDKANYGYTF. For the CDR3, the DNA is TGTGCCAGCAGCCGGTCTGACAAAGCTAACTATGGCTACACCTTC.

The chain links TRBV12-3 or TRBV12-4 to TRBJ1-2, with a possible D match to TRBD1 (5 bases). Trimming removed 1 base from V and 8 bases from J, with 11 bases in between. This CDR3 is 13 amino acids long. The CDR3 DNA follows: TGTGCCAGCAGTTTAGAAGGGGCGGGAGGCTACACCTTC. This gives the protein CASSLEGAGGYTF.

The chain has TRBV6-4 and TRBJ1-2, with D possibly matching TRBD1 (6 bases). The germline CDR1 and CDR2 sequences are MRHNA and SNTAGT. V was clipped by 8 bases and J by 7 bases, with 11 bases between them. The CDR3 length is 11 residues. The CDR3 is CASHGGAGYTF. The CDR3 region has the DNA TGTGCCAGCCATGGGGGGGCTGGCTACACCTTC.

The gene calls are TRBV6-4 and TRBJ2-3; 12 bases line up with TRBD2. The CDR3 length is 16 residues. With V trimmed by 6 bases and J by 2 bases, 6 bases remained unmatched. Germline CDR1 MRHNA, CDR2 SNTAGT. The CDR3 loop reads CASSRGLAGTTDTQYF. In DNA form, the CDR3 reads TGTGCCAGCAGCCGAGGACTAGCGGGGACCACAGATACGCAGTATTTT.

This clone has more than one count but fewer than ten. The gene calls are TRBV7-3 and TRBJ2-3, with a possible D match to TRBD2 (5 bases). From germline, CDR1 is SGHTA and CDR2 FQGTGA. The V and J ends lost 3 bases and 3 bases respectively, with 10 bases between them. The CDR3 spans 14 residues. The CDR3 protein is CASSFGSETDTQYF. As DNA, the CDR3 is TGTGCCAGCAGCTTCGGTAGCGAGACAGATACGCAGTATTTT.

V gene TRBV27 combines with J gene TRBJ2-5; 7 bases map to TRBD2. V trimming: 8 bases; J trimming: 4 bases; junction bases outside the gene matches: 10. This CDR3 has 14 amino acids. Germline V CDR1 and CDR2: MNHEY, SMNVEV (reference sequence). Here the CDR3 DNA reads TGTGCCAGCCAAAGGGCGGGAGAAGGAGAGACCCAGTACTTC. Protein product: CASQRAGEGETQYF.

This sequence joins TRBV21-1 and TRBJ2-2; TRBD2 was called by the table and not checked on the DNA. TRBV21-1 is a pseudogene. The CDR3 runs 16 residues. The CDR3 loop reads CAMDLRRGRRTGELFF. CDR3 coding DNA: TGTGCCATGGACCTCCGGCGGGGGCGTAGGACCGGGGAGCTGTTTTTT.

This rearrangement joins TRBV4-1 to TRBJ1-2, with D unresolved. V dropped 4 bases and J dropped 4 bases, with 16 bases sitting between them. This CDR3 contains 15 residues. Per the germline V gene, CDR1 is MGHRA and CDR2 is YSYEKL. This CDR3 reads CASSPRLSGGYGYTF. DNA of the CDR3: TGCGCCAGCAGCCCCCGGCTATCCGGAGGCTATGGCTACACCTTC.

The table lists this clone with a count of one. The CDR3 region is CASSPERGTEAFF. In DNA, the CDR3 is TGTGCCAGCAGCCCCGAAAGGGGCACTGAAGCTTTCTTT. This rearrangement joins TRBV6-5 to TRBJ1-1, with D possibly matching TRBD1 (5 bases). V was shortened by 6 bases and J by 4 bases, with 12 bases between the two germline ends. The CDR3 sequence is 13 residues long. Germline loops: CDR1 MNHEY, CDR2 SVGAGI.

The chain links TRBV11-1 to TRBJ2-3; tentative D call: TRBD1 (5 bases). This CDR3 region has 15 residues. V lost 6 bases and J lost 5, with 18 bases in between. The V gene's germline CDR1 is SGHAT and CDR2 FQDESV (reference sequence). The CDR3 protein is CASSRIGEIVDTQYF. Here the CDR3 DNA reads TGTGCCAGCAGTCGTATAGGGGAAATTGTAGATACGCAGTATTTT.

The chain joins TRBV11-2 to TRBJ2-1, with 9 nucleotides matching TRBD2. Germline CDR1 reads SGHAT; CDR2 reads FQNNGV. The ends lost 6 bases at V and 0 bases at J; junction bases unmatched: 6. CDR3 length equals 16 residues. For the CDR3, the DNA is TGTGCCAGCAGAGGGGGAGCGGGAGGCTCCTACAATGAGCAGTTCTTC. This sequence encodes CASRGGAGGSYNEQFF.

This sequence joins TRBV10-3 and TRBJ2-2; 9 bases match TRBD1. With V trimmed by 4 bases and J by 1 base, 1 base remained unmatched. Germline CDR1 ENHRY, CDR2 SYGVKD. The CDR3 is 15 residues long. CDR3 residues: CAISVGQGNTGELFF. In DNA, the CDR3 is TGTGCCATCAGTGTGGGACAGGGGAACACCGGGGAGCTGTTTTTT.

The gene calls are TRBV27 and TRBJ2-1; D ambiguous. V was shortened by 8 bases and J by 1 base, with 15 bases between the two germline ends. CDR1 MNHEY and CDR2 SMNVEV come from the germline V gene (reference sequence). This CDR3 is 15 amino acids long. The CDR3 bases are TGTGCCAGCGCCATCCGACTGATGTCCTACAATGAGCAGTTCTTC. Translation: CASAIRLMSYNEQFF.

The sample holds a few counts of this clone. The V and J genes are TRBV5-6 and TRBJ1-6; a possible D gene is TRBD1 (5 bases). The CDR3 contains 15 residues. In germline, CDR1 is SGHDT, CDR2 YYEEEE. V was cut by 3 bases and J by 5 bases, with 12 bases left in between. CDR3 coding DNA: TGTGCCAGCAGCTCTCGACAGACCGATAATTCACCCCTCCACTTT. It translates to CASSSRQTDNSPLHF.

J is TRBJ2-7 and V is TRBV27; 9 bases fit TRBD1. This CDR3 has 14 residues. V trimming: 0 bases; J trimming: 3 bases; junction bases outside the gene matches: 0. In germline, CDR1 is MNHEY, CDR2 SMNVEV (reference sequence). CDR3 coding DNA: TGTGCCAGCAGTTTATCGACAGGGGGCTACGAGCAGTACTTC. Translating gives CASSLSTGGYEQYF.

In nucleotides, the CDR3 is TGTGCCAGCAGCTCCCCGCGTCAGCCCCAGCATTTT. Amino acids: CASSSPRQPQHF. The V and J genes are TRBV28 and TRBJ1-5; D is ambiguous. CDR1 MDHEN and CDR2 SYDVKM come from the germline V gene. Trimming pared 6 bases from V and 6 bases from J, leaving 9 bases between. The CDR3 runs 12 residues.